This is a list of T cell receptor beta chains from one sample in a study of T cells in Graves' hyperthyroidism and ophthalmopathy. In TCRdb, the multiplex PCR reads were re-called with MiXCR into one record per CDR3 protein. The data show approximately 530,000 distinct CDR3 sequences, around 20% seen once. The material sequenced was blood. All receptors come from a man in his forties with Graves' ophthalmopathy. CDR3s include the opening cysteine and the closing phenylalanine or tryptophan. The D gene is left open where the match is weak. Expanded clones get a size class; other rows say once, few or many, or leave the size out.

>TRBJ1-2|NA|TRBD1|TRBV7-3
CASSHQGAGSYGYTF
TGTGCCAGCAGCCACCAGGGGGCAGGAAGCTATGGCTACACCTTC
>TRBJ2-1|NA|TRBD1|TRBV19
CASSIGTGNEQFF
TGTGCCAGTAGTATAGGGACAGGGAATGAGCAGTTCTTC
>TRBJ2-3|NA|TRBD2|TRBV3-1
CASSQAVLAGRVDTQYF
TGTGCCAGCAGCCAGGCTGTACTAGCGGGAAGAGTCGATACGCAGTATTTT
>TRBJ2-5|NA|TRBD2|TRBV11-2
CASSSKTSGGAETQYF
TGTGCCAGCAGCTCAAAGACTAGCGGGGGGGCGGAGACCCAGTACTTC
>TRBJ2-7|NA|TRBD1|TRBV18
CASSRDRLKSCEQYF
TGTGCCAGCTCACGGGACAGGCTAAAATCCTGCGAGCAGTACTTC
>TRBJ2-1|many|NA|TRBV20-1
CSARLAHNEQFF
TGCAGTGCTAGACTGGCGCACAATGAGCAGTTCTTC
>TRBJ2-5|NA|TRBD1|TRBV30
CAWSPDRGTQETQYF
TGTGCCTGGAGTCCTGACAGGGGGACCCAAGAGACCCAGTACTTC
>TRBJ1-1|many|NA|TRBV11-3
CGSGAEMNTEAFF
TGTGGAAGTGGGGCAGAGATGAACACTGAAGCTTTCTTT
>TRBJ2-7|many|NA|TRBV2
CASKEESYEQYF
TGTGCCAGCAAGGAGGAATCCTACGAGCAGTACTTC
>TRBJ2-1|few|NA|TRBV7-2
CASSESQPGTLYNEQFF
TGTGCCAGCAGCGAATCTCAGCCCGGGACTTTATACAATGAGCAGTTCTTC
>TRBJ2-7|many|NA|TRBV30
CAYSGGGYEQYF
TGTGCCTACTCCGGGGGCGGGTACGAGCAGTACTTC
>TRBJ2-1|few|TRBD2|TRBV7-9
CASSLTTSGGNYNEQFF
TGTGCCAGCAGCTTAACGACTAGCGGGGGGAACTACAATGAGCAGTTCTTC
>TRBJ1-1|NA|NA|TRBV19
CASSIGGHSNTEAFF
TGTGCCAGTAGTATAGGGGGTCACTCGAACACTGAAGCTTTCTTT
>TRBJ2-1|few|TRBD2|TRBV20-1
CSARELAGGRMNEQFF
TGCAGTGCTAGAGAACTAGCGGGGGGTCGCATGAATGAGCAGTTCTTC
>TRBJ2-2|NA|NA|TRBV12-3/TRBV12-4
CASSLPPGQNTGELFF
TGTGCCAGCAGTTTACCCCCCGGACAGAACACCGGGGAGCTGTTTTTT
>TRBJ2-1|many|NA|TRBV30
CAWSVLPSGEQFF
TGTGCCTGGAGTGTACTCCCCTCAGGGGAGCAGTTCTTC
>TRBJ2-2|many|TRBD1|TRBV11-2
CASSLRWTGDTGELFF
TGTGCCAGCAGCCTGAGGTGGACAGGGGACACCGGGGAGCTGTTTTTT
>TRBJ2-7|NA|TRBD2|TRBV12-3/TRBV12-4
CASSSTRTFLGQRALAGVYEQYF
TGTGCCAGCAGTTCGACTCGAACGTTCCTGGGACAGCGGGCACTAGCGGGGGTCTACGAGCAGTACTTC
>TRBJ2-1|many|NA|TRBV28
CASSSGATASEQFF
TGTGCCAGCAGTTCCGGAGCGACAGCAAGTGAGCAGTTCTTC
>TRBJ2-7|few|NA|TRBV24-1
CARRAGQPYEQYF
TGTGCACGGCGCGCGGGACAGCCCTACGAGCAGTACTTC
>TRBJ2-3|few|TRBD2|TRBV28
CASSPKRGVGTDTQYF
TGTGCCAGCAGCCCCAAGCGGGGGGTGGGTACAGATACGCAGTATTTT
>TRBJ2-1|NA|TRBD2|TRBV5-4
CASSWGGSSYNEQFF
TGTGCCAGCAGCTGGGGCGGGAGCTCCTACAATGAGCAGTTCTTC
>TRBJ1-1|NA|NA|TRBV6-2/TRBV6-3
CASSYGFGVGNTEAFF
TGTGCCAGCAGTTACGGGTTCGGGGTAGGGAACACTGAAGCTTTCTTT
>TRBJ2-7|NA|TRBD1|TRBV20-1
CSAATGTGSYEQYF
TGCAGTGCTGCAACCGGGACAGGGTCATACGAGCAGTACTTC
>TRBJ2-7|few|TRBD2|TRBV16
CASSHGGNSYEQYF
TGTGCCAGCAGCCACGGGGGGAACTCCTACGAGCAGTACTTC
>TRBJ2-7|few|NA|TRBV2
CASSEFSPGEQYF
TGTGCCAGCAGTGAATTCAGCCCCGGCGAGCAGTACTTC
>TRBJ2-3|few|TRBD2|TRBV6-1
CASKRTSGGTDTQYF
TGTGCCAGCAAGCGCACTAGCGGGGGGACAGATACGCAGTATTTT
>TRBJ2-1|many|TRBD2|TRBV12-3/TRBV12-4
CASSPAGGRTYNEQFF
TGTGCCAGCAGCCCGGCGGGCGGGAGGACCTACAATGAGCAGTTCTTC
>TRBJ2-7|NA|NA|TRBV10-3
CAISEVGGSYEQYF
TGTGCCATCAGTGAAGTCGGGGGCTCCTACGAGCAGTACTTC
>TRBJ1-2|few|NA|TRBV29-1
CSVVRGGSYGYTF
TGCAGCGTTGTTAGGGGTGGTAGCTATGGCTACACCTTC
>TRBJ2-7|NA|NA|TRBV2
CASSGAGGGAYEQYF
TGTGCCAGCAGTGGGGCAGGAGGGGGGGCCTACGAGCAGTACTTC
>TRBJ1-2|NA|TRBD1|TRBV5-1
CASSPGQGEGYTF
TGCGCCAGCAGCCCGGGACAGGGGGAAGGCTACACCTTC
>TRBJ2-7|NA|NA|TRBV27
CASSNRPYEQYF
TGTGCCAGCAGTAACAGACCCTACGAGCAGTACTTC
>TRBJ1-3|NA|NA|TRBV24-1
CATSSQSSGNTIYF
TGTGCCACCAGTTCTCAGAGCTCTGGAAACACCATATATTTT
>TRBJ2-3|NA|NA|TRBV7-9
CASRARTSDTQYF
TGTGCCAGCCGTGCTAGAACTTCAGATACGCAGTATTTT
>TRBJ2-5|NA|NA|TRBV6-1
CASSETFGGPQETQYF
TGTGCCAGCAGTGAAACGTTCGGCGGCCCGCAAGAGACCCAGTACTTC
>TRBJ1-2|NA|NA|TRBV29-1
CSGTFAYGYTF
TGCAGCGGGACTTTCGCATATGGCTACACCTTC
>TRBJ1-5|NA|TRBD1|TRBV7-8
CASSERTGTNQPQHF
TGTGCCAGCAGCGAGAGGACAGGCACGAATCAGCCCCAGCATTTT
>TRBJ2-5|NA|TRBD2|TRBV20-1
CSAESGRGGETQYF
TGCAGTGCGGAAAGCGGGAGAGGGGGAGAGACCCAGTACTTC
>TRBJ1-2|NA|NA|TRBV5-5
CATTAGLNYGYTF
TGTGCCACTACAGCGGGCCTTAACTATGGCTACACCTTC
>TRBJ2-1|few|NA|TRBV10-3
CAISEGSHNEQFF
TGTGCCATCAGTGAGGGGTCACACAATGAGCAGTTCTTC
>TRBJ1-1|NA|NA|TRBV6-6
CASSYSMALNTEAFF
TGTGCCAGCAGTTACTCGATGGCATTGAACACTGAAGCTTTCTTT
>TRBJ1-2|many|NA|TRBV6-2/TRBV6-3
CASSYSTNYGYTF
TGTGCCAGCAGTTATTCTACTAACTATGGCTACACCTTC
>TRBJ2-1|NA|NA|TRBV20-1
CSAMGLSYNEQFF
TGCAGTGCCATGGGACTTTCGTACAATGAGCAGTTCTTC
>TRBJ2-3|few|TRBD1|TRBV9
CASSVEGQGTDTQYF
TGTGCCAGCAGCGTAGAGGGACAGGGCACAGATACGCAGTATTTT
>TRBJ2-7|many|NA|TRBV27
CASPPNGKPLYEQYF
TGTGCCAGCCCTCCGAACGGGAAACCCCTCTACGAGCAGTACTTC
>TRBJ1-1|many|TRBD1|TRBV18
CASSPQGQLEGAFF
TGTGCCAGCTCACCACAGGGACAGCTTGAAGGAGCTTTCTTT
>TRBJ2-7|many|NA|TRBV13
CASSHGQSYEQYF
TGTGCCAGCAGCCACGGACAGTCCTACGAGCAGTACTTC
>TRBJ2-7|NA|NA|TRBV13
CASSSRISTYEQYF
TGTGCCAGCAGTAGTCGGATTTCTACCTACGAGCAGTACTTC
>TRBJ2-4|NA|NA|TRBV6-2/TRBV6-3
CASRSGLRTNIQYF
TGTGCCAGCAGGTCCGGATTGCGGACTAACATTCAGTACTTC
>TRBJ2-3|NA|NA|TRBV4-1
CASSQDFARDTQYF
TGCGCCAGCAGCCAAGATTTCGCTCGCGATACGCAGTATTTT
>TRBJ2-7|many|NA|TRBV7-8
CASSLEGLYEQYF
TGTGCCAGCAGCTTAGAGGGGCTCTACGAGCAGTACTTC
>TRBJ2-1|NA|TRBD2|TRBV5-1
CASSSREAGEQFF
TGCGCCAGCAGCTCCCGGGAAGCGGGGGAGCAGTTCTTC
>TRBJ1-2|NA|NA|TRBV6-2/TRBV6-3
CASSYNRGPNYGYTF
TGTGCCAGCAGTTACAATCGGGGCCCAAACTATGGCTACACCTTC
>TRBJ1-1|NA|NA|TRBV19
CASSIVSENTEAFF
TGTGCCAGTAGTATTGTGTCGGAGAACACTGAAGCTTTCTTT
>TRBJ2-5|many|TRBD1|TRBV6-1
CASSKDPGTGLEETQYF
TGTGCCAGCAGCAAGGACCCCGGGACAGGGTTAGAAGAGACCCAGTACTTC
>TRBJ2-7|NA|TRBD2|TRBV27
CASSPTPTSGRAWEQYF
TGTGCCAGCAGTCCCACCCCGACTAGCGGGAGGGCTTGGGAGCAGTACTTC
>TRBJ2-7|few|NA|TRBV3-1
CASSPRGSYSSYEQYF
TGTGCCAGCAGCCCCCGGGGGAGCTACAGCTCCTACGAGCAGTACTTC
>TRBJ1-1|many|TRBD1|TRBV6-1
CASSSGQGWAFF
TGTGCCAGCAGCTCGGGACAGGGATGGGCTTTCTTT